This T cell receptor (beta chain) was recorded in a study of cytomegalovirus exposure and HLA in healthy donors (dated by TCRdb to 2016 to 2017). At the level of the whole study: An earlier analysis of approximately 640 of the donors reported approximately 290 Gb of sequence data and approximately 110 million unique TCR beta sequences from roughly 180 million T cells. Class I and class II HLA loci were covered by the typing at four-digit resolution. Typing coverage differed by locus: A, B, C, DRB1 and DQB1 were typed in roughly 620-630 donors, DQA1 in around 500, DPA1 in some 570, and DPB1 in just under 480. Among roughly 400 genotyped donors of the cohort, an average of approximately 230,000 unique TCR beta nucleotide sequences were sequenced per donor, 15% to 20% of them non-productive. An earlier analysis of a few hundred of the donors applied high-throughput TCR beta sequencing to assess whether each TCR beta V gene segment acted as functional or pseudogenic. Along with the roughly 670-subject first cohort, a separate validation cohort of about 110 different subjects was used. In a later analysis, previously published TCR beta repertoires from several hundred donors were re-analyzed and high-resolution HLA genotyping was added so that TCR occurrence patterns could be studied. The T cell repertoires of roughly 660 subjects were profiled by immunosequencing and related to cytomegalovirus serostatus. The aim of the study was to test whether cataloging public T cell receptors could identify signatures of past pathogen exposure. An early release covering approximately 600 HLA-typed donors comprised approximately 290 gigabases of sequencing data and tens of millions of unique TCR sequences. A later genetic analysis took genome-wide SNP genotypes for about three fifths of the roughly 700 donors and used that subset as a discovery cohort. Donor age, sex, ethnicity and CMV serostatus were collected together with the repertoire data. Rather than using new phenotypic data, the later analysis identified candidate immune exposures from TCR beta sequences and from how often those sequences occurred across donors. Because of strong linkage in the cohort, roughly five DR-DQ haplotypes were treated as single units for association and clustering. Of the approximately 400 genotyped donors, approximately 83% fell in the genetic ancestry cluster associated with self-reported Caucasian donors. All discovery cohort repertoires had been generated on a single sequencing platform. To predict cytomegalovirus infection status, the study combined high-throughput TCR immunosequencing, statistical association of individual TCRs with disease status, and machine learning.

The CDR1 and CDR2 encoded by the germline V gene are SGHTA and FQGNSA. The CDR3 has 14 amino acids, counting the end cysteine and phenylalanine. The CDR3 DNA has 42 bases and is translated from base 1. From V the trimming removes 3 bases and from J it removes 2 bases, while the gene matches leave 3 bases of the junction unaccounted for. In total, approximately 610 healthy bone marrow donors made up the cohort. All cohort members were sampled while nominally healthy, although unrecorded immune exposures were likely present. The donor tested CMV seronegative, placing the donor among the approximately 360 seronegative members of the cohort. Every donor gave a peripheral blood sample, and the peripheral blood mononuclear cells from that sample were used for TCR beta sequencing. The Qiagen DNeasy Blood Extraction Kit was used to extract genomic DNA from the blood cell samples. The receptor library was made with the immunoSEQ multiplex PCR assay. The multiplex PCR relied on a mix of 60 forward primers for TCR Vbeta segments and 13 reverse primers for TCR Jbeta segments. The CDR3 region of rearranged TCR beta genes was amplified from genomic DNA with a multiplex PCR assay. The Illumina HiSeq System was used to sequence the amplified TCR beta libraries as 87-base-pair reads. The paper's processing steps were these. In a later analysis, approximately 74 million unique TCR beta chains were counted across the 500 to 850 repertoires, and around 10 million of these chains were shared by at least two donors. A nearest-neighbor algorithm error-corrected the raw reads and collapsed the reads into unique sequences, merging closely related sequences to remove PCR and sequencing errors. To assign V, D and J gene segments, CDR3 sequences were aligned to IMGT reference sequences. For a sequence to be retained, at least a six-nucleotide match to both a V gene segment and a J gene segment was required. Rearrangements were classified as productive when the CDR3 lacked stop codons and remained in frame with V and J, and all other rearrangements were classified as non-productive. Following IMGT convention, CDR3 was defined as the stretch from the second conserved V-encoded cysteine up to the conserved J-encoded phenylalanine. In an earlier analysis of around 570 of the donors, sequences lacking an unambiguous match to a single V gene segment were excluded. An earlier analysis of several hundred of the donors called V segments functional above 56.7% productive rearrangements and segregating when the between-donor standard deviation exceeded 5%. To diagnose cytomegalovirus status from the catalog of TCR beta chain sequences, a statistical classification framework was built. V and J gene assignment, in a later analysis, came from comparing TCR nucleotide sequences with IMGT/GENE-DB human TR gene sequences. Using the TCRdist pipeline, a later analysis assigned CDR3 sequences along with most-parsimonious VDJ recombination scenarios. In a later analysis, each TCR beta chain was defined by its CDR3 amino acid sequence together with its V-gene family, and reads without a unique V-gene family were excluded. In a later analysis, approximately 590 highly shared, low-generation-probability nucleotide sequences were removed to address suspected cross-contamination and a sequencing artifact. In a later analysis, a clonal expansion index was calculated for each public chain from normalized within-repertoire ranks of inferred template counts. In a later analysis, generation probabilities were computed using a VDJ recombination model fitted to out-of-frame rearrangements, and the results were checked against IGoR. In a later analysis, hypergeometric tests were used to score TCR-TCR, TCR-HLA and TCR-CMV co-occurrence, with a repertoire-size bias correction applied to TCR pairs. In a later analysis, false discovery rates were estimated by permuting HLA or CMV assignments 20 times. A later analysis grouped co-occurring TCRs with DBSCAN, adding TCRdist sequence similarity when clustering within HLA-allele-positive subsets. Repertoires with fewer than 30,000 or more than 120,000 public chains were left out of co-occurrence clustering, as were four to six repertoires with anomalous nucleotide sharing. TCRdb holds this immuneACCESS table with in-frame rearrangements only. Some clones are missing; in checked studies, unresolved V genes explain under half, and the rest has no known cause. The V and J calls and clone size are taken from that table; D and trimming were inferred from the DNA. For this sample the table gives roughly 190,000 clones, of which more than 75% were detected only once. The ten largest clones take up roughly 1.6% of the sample.

With respect to this clone: This receptor's antigen is unknown. Base qualities are not at hand, and no much larger clone is one base apart.

What the authors observed across the whole study: The only immune exposure information available for the cohort was CMV serostatus. According to a later analysis, parvovirus B19, influenza, CMV and Epstein-Barr virus appeared linked to several top co-occurrence clusters. A later analysis associated roughly 17,000 TCR beta sequences with specific HLA alleles at a false discovery rate of 0.05. A group of highly shared sequence variants was considered likely to be a technical artifact of the sequencing pipeline. The classifier was reported to diagnose cytomegalovirus status with high specificity and sensitivity in both the original cohort and the validation cohort. The earlier analysis of a few hundred of the donors excluded 15 to 20 rarely observed V segments, including chromosome 9 orphons, because counts were too low. Presence/absence analyses assumed roughly uniform sequencing depth across donors, an assumption that may not hold. Some IMGT-functional V segments, including TRBV6-2 and TRBV6-3, could not be distinguished by the 87-base-pair reads and were therefore excluded. Because HLA typing was missing for some donors at each locus, association tests included only the typed subset. When HLA alleles, especially DR and DQ, strongly co-occurred, attributing TCR associations to individual alleles was difficult. In this cohort, only TCR beta chains were sequenced, and detectable features were limited by the absence of alpha or paired-chain data. According to a later genetic analysis, donors in an Asian-associated ancestry cluster had fewer N-insertions in productive TCRs than the approximately 690-donor mean. A later genetic analysis associated a missense DCLRE1C variant with V-gene and J-gene trimming of TCR beta chains, and an independent cohort replicated the association. Linkage disequilibrium might explain the correlated functional status among segregating V segments, but an unknown experimental factor could not be excluded. A further reported finding was that TCR beta sequences accurately predicted the HLA-A and HLA-B alleles for most subjects in the first cohort. In a later analysis, HLA-associated TCR beta chains were found to be more clonally expanded and to have lower generation probabilities than equally common non-associated chains. In a later analysis, TCR association rates were found to vary across HLA loci, with the most associated TCRs seen for DRB1 alleles and the fewest for HLA-C alleles. In vitro tests confirmed that a few of the cytomegalovirus-associated TCR beta chains recognize cytomegalovirus antigens. Broadly in line with IMGT annotations, most TCR beta V segments showed up in productive rearrangements about 87% or about 30% of the time in an earlier analysis of around 550 of the donors. In a later analysis, most CMV-associated TCR beta chains were found to appear HLA-restricted, with HLA associations seemingly driven largely by CMV exposure. According to the authors, the approach could potentially be generalized to other disease states and immunological phenotypes. Across donors, most TCR sequences were observed very rarely, whereas some public TCRs were present in many individuals. In the study, 150 to 200 TCR beta chains were listed as associated with cytomegalovirus.

Sequences were obtained from PBMCs. This receptor was identified in a woman in her 50s in good health and CMV-seronegative. The V and J segments used are TRBV7-2 and TRBJ1-1; 7 nucleotides in the junction match TRBD1. For the CDR3, the sequence is CASSFRQGNTEAFF. In nucleotides, the sequence is TGTGCCAGCAGCTTCAGACAGGGTAACACTGAAGCTTTCTTT.